The 24 T cell receptor beta chains reported below all come from one sample, sequenced in a study of cytomegalovirus exposure and HLA in healthy donors. PCR involved 60 Vbeta and 13 Jbeta primers. The protocol was immunoSEQ multiplex PCR, while the TCRdb copy is restricted to in-frame clones and leaves out a portion. The sample shows approximately 130,000 clones, about four fifths of them seen only once. Source material: PBMCs. These receptors originate from a woman in her forties in good health and CMV-seronegative.

The gene calls are TRBV4-1 and TRBJ1-1, with D tentatively TRBD1 (6 bases). V was shortened by 0 bases and J by 3 bases, with 17 bases between the two germline ends. Germline values: CDR1 MGHRA, CDR2 YSYEKL. The CDR3 is 17 residues long. In nucleotides, the CDR3 is TGCGCCAGCAGCCAAGATAGGGCAACAGGGAAGGACACTGAAGCTTTCTTT. Amino acid sequence: CASSQDRATGKDTEAFF.

This chain uses TRBV6-6 with TRBJ1-1; 7 bases match TRBD1. The CDR3 consists of 14 residues. The junction had 3 bases not matched to a gene; V was cut back by 5 bases and J by 0 bases. From germline, CDR1 is MNHNY and CDR2 SVGAGI (reference sequence). The CDR3 DNA follows: TGTGCCAGCAGTACCGGACAGGTGAACACTGAAGCTTTCTTT. Protein product: CASSTGQVNTEAFF.

V gene TRBV19 combines with J gene TRBJ1-1; D unresolved. V was cut by 6 bases and J by 3 bases, with 11 bases left in between. Germline V lookup: CDR1 LNHDA, CDR2 SQIVND (reference sequence). The CDR3 is made up of 13 amino acids. As DNA, the CDR3 is TGTGCCAGTAGCCCAAGATCAGACACTGAAGCTTTCTTT. Protein sequence: CASSPRSDTEAFF.

The J gene is TRBJ1-1, the V gene TRBV28; D call uncertain. The CDR3 has 16 amino acids. The germline V gene encodes CDR1 MDHEN and CDR2 SYDVKM. V was cut by 4 bases and J by 8 bases, with 23 bases left in between. CDR3 sequence reads: CASSSHVVSARREAFF. CDR3 DNA sequence: TGTGCCAGCAGTTCCCACGTCGTAAGCGCTAGACGCGAAGCTTTCTTT.

The V and J genes are TRBV5-1 and TRBJ2-5; weak D call: TRBD1 (5 bases). CDR3 length: 14 amino acids. V dropped 4 bases and J dropped 2 bases, with 12 bases sitting between them. Per germline, CDR1 SGHRS and CDR2 YFSETQ. CDR3 sequence: CASSISGRQETQYF. In DNA form, the CDR3 reads TGCGCCAGCAGCATATCAGGGCGTCAAGAGACCCAGTACTTC. Complete variable domain (other parts from reference TRBV5-1 and TRBJ2-5): KAGVTQTPRYLIKTRGQQVTLSCSPISGHRSVSWYQQTPGQGLQFLFEYFSETQRNKGNFPGRFSGRQFSNSRSEMNVSTLELGDSALYLCASSISGRQETQYFGPGTRLLVL.

Points on this clone: Germline and junction disagree at one end, which may indicate a read error. Other DNA sequences in this sample translate to the same CDR3. The chain has TRBV7-3 and TRBJ1-1; tentatively, D is TRBD1 (6 bases). The CDR3 runs to 14 residues. CDR1 is SGHTA, CDR2 FQGTGA, per germline. CDR3 loop: CASRGGAANTEAFF. In nucleotides, the CDR3 is TGTGCCAGCAGGGGGGGGGCCGCGAACACTGAGGCTTTCTTT.

There are a few counts of this clone. J is TRBJ2-7 and V is TRBV19; possibly TRBD1 for D (6 bases). Trimming pared 5 bases from V and 5 bases from J, leaving 19 bases between. Germline values: CDR1 LNHDA, CDR2 SQIVND (reference sequence). The CDR3 has 15 amino acids. CDR3 sequence reads: CASSAAQGPLHEQYF. The CDR3 DNA reads TGTGCCAGTAGTGCGGCACAGGGCCCCCTCCACGAGCAGTACTTC.

V is TRBV28 and J is TRBJ1-1; D is uncertain. Germline V CDR1 and CDR2: MDHEN, SYDVKM. V was pared by 8 bases and J by 1 base, with 8 bases between. The CDR3 has 12 amino acids. The CDR3 protein is CASAGKNTEAFF. The CDR3 coding sequence is TGTGCCAGCGCTGGCAAGAACACTGAAGCTTTCTTT.

The rearrangement uses TRBV28 and TRBJ1-2; D call uncertain. The CDR3 is 15 amino acids. Trimming cost V 7 bases and J 0 bases, with 15 bases left between them. The germline V gene has CDR1 MDHEN and CDR2 SYDVKM. CDR3 region: CASMGLLKANYGYTF. The CDR3 DNA reads TGTGCCAGCATGGGCCTTCTGAAGGCTAACTATGGCTACACCTTC.

This chain links TRBV10-3 with TRBJ2-7; no reliable D call. The V gene's germline CDR1 is ENHRY and CDR2 SYGVKD. The CDR3 totals 12 residues. V was clipped by 2 bases and J by 5 bases, with 7 bases between them. The CDR3 sequence is CAISERQDEQYF. The CDR3, as DNA: TGTGCCATCAGTGAGCGGCAGGACGAGCAGTACTTC.

V is TRBV5-4 and J is TRBJ2-1; 10 bases line up with TRBD2. V gave up 4 bases and J gave up 2 bases; unmatched junction bases: 6. The length of the CDR3 is 16 residues. CDR1 is SGHNT and CDR2 is YYREEE in the germline V gene (reference sequence). CDR3 DNA: TGTGCCAGCAGCCACCCCAGCGGGGGGGCCTACAATGAGCAGTTCTTC. Amino acids: CASSHPSGGAYNEQFF.

V gene TRBV2 combines with J gene TRBJ2-7, with TRBD1 matching over 9 bases. This CDR3 is 14 amino acids long. Germline CDR1 reads SNHLY; CDR2 reads FYNNEI. V trimming: 10 bases; J trimming: 0 bases; junction bases outside the gene matches: 7. This chain's CDR3 is CATTEQGASYEQYF. CDR3 DNA: TGTGCCACCACCGAACAGGGGGCCTCCTACGAGCAGTACTTC.

The rearrangement links TRBV13 to TRBJ2-1, with 8 bases identical to TRBD2. Germline CDR1 PRHDT, CDR2 FYEKMQ (reference sequence). This CDR3 has 15 residues. V shed 5 bases, J shed 3 bases, and the junction held 6 bases outside the gene matches. The CDR3 region has the DNA TGTGCCAGCAGCCCGGCGGGGGGCAGCTACAATGAGCAGTTCTTC. Encoded protein: CASSPAGGSYNEQFF. Full variable domain (outside the CDR3, taken from reference TRBV13 and TRBJ2-1): AAGVIQSPRHLIKEKRETATLKCYPIPRHDTVYWYQQGPGQDPQFLISFYEKMQSDKGSIPDRFSAQQFSDYHSELNMSSLELGDSALYFCASSPAGGSYNEQFFGPGTRLTVL.

A note on this clone: An end of the junction does not agree with germline; a read error may underlie this. This chain uses TRBV7-9 with TRBJ1-2, with TRBD1 as a possible D gene (5 bases). The CDR3 runs to 18 residues. Germline V lookup: CDR1 SEHNR, CDR2 FQNEAQ (reference sequence). The CDR3 nucleotides are TGTTCCAGCAGCTTCCCTTCCCCAGGGTCCGAAGGCAACTATGGCTACACCTTC. Its translation is CSSSFPSPGSEGNYGYTF.

This chain links TRBV14 with TRBJ2-1; D gene ambiguous. This CDR3 has 14 residues. Germline V CDR1 and CDR2: SGHDN, FVKESK. V was trimmed by 4 bases and J by 0 bases, leaving 7 bases between them. CDR3 DNA sequence: TGTGCCAGCAGCCCCCCGAGCTCCTACAATGAGCAGTTCTTC. This translates into CASSPPSSYNEQFF.

In DNA, the CDR3 is TGTGCCAGCAGCGCAAACAGAGGGGAGCAGTACTTC. Amino acid sequence: CASSANRGEQYF. The rearrangement links TRBV9 to TRBJ2-7; D might be TRBD2 (5 bases). Germline V gives CDR1 SGDLS, CDR2 YYNGEE. The CDR3 sequence is 12 residues long. Between the trimmed V and J ends, which lost 3 bases and 7 bases, there was a span of 11 bases.

This clone was recorded once. The gene calls are TRBV29-1 and TRBJ2-3; D is possibly TRBD2 (5 bases). Germline V CDR1 and CDR2: SQVTM, ANQGSEA. The CDR3 is made up of 14 amino acids. V was trimmed by 6 bases and J by 0 bases, leaving 13 bases between them. The CDR3 nucleotides are TGCAGCGTGAGTAGCGCCTCTAGCACAGATACGCAGTATTTT. Protein product: CSVSSASSTDTQYF.

The chain has TRBV6-5 and TRBJ2-2; 8 nucleotides agree with TRBD2. The J segment lost 3 bases and the V segment lost 7 bases, leaving 7 bases of the junction unmatched. Germline V CDR1 and CDR2: MNHEY, SVGAGI. There are 15 residues in the CDR3. The CDR3 bases are TGTGCCAGCACCCCGGGAGGGGGTTACACCGGGGAGCTGTTTTTT. It specifies CASTPGGGYTGELFF.

The chain is built from TRBV9 and TRBJ2-3, with D tentatively TRBD2 (6 bases). The CDR3 is 15 amino acids. Deletions cut 1 base from V and 3 bases from J, with 12 bases between. The germline gives CDR1 SGDLS, CDR2 YYNGEE. The CDR3 nucleotides read TGTGCCAGCAGCGTATCCTCGGGAGATACAGATACGCAGTATTTT. Protein product: CASSVSSGDTDTQYF.

This sequence joins TRBV5-4 and TRBJ1-2; 8 nucleotides align to TRBD1. From germline, CDR1 is SGHNT and CDR2 YYREEE (reference sequence). With 10 bases clipped from V and 8 bases from J, the junction kept 16 bases outside the gene matches. CDR3 length: 14 amino acids. DNA for the CDR3: TGTGCCGGTACAACGGGACAGGCGCCCCGGGGCTACACCTTC. It specifies CAGTTGQAPRGYTF.

This chain links TRBV5-6 with TRBJ2-4; 7 nucleotides match TRBD2. The CDR3 contains 13 residues. With V trimmed by 7 bases and J by 9 bases, 10 bases remained unmatched. Germline loops: CDR1 SGHDT, CDR2 YYEEEE. CDR3 amino acids: CASVGLGGGIQYF. CDR3 nucleotides: TGTGCCAGCGTGGGCTTGGGGGGGGGCATTCAGTACTTC.

The chain uses TRBV5-1 and TRBJ1-1; 7 nucleotides line up with TRBD1. V was clipped by 4 bases and J by 1 base; unmatched bases: 4. This CDR3 is built from 14 residues. Germline CDR1 SGHRS, CDR2 YFSETQ. The DNA of the CDR3 is TGCGCCAGCAGCCCGACAGGGCCGAACACTGAAGCTTTCTTT. Encoded protein: CASSPTGPNTEAFF.

V gene TRBV27 combines with J gene TRBJ2-7; tentative D call: TRBD1 (6 bases). The CDR3 runs 13 residues. Deletions cut 5 bases from V and 12 bases from J, with 20 bases between. CDR1 and CDR2 from the germline V gene are MNHEY and SMNVEV (reference sequence). Written as DNA, the CDR3 is TGTGCCAGCAGTCCGGGTGGTACCACAGGGCGGTACTTC. Translated: CASSPGGTTGRYF.

The gene calls are TRBV6-5 and TRBJ1-2, with D maybe TRBD1 (6 bases). The CDR3 has 14 amino acids. Germline CDR1 MNHEY, CDR2 SVGAGI. V lost 4 bases and J lost 4, with 13 bases in between. The chain's CDR3 is CASSSGARGYGYTF. In nucleotides, the CDR3 is TGTGCCAGCAGTTCAGGGGCGCGAGGCTATGGCTACACCTTC.